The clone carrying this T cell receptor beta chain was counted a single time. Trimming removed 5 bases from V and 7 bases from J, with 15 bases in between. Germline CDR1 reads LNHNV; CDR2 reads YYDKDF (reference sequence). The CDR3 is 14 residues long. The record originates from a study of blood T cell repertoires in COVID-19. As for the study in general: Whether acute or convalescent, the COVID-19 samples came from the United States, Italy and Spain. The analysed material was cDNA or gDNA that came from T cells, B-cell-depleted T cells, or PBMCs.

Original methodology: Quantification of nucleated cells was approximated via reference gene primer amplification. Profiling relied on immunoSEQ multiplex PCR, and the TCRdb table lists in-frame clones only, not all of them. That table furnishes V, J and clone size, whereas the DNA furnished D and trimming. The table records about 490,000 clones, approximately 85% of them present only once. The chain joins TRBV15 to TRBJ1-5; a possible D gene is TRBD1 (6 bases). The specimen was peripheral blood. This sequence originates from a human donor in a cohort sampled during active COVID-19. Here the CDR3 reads CATSSTQGSQPQHF. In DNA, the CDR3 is TGTGCCACCAGCTCTACACAGGGATCGCAGCCCCAGCATTTT.